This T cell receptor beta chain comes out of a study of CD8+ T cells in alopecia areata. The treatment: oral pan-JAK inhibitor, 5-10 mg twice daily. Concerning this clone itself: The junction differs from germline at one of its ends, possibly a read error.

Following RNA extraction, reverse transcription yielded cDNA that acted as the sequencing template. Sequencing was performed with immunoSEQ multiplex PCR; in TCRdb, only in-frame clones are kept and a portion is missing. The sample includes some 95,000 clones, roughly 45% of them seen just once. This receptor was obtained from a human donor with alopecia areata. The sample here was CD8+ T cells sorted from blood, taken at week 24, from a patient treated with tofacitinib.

The CDR3 DNA reads as TGTGCTAGCAGCTTAGGGACTAGTGAGATTCAAGAGACCCAGTACTTC. It yields the protein CASSLGTSEIQETQYF. The gene calls are TRBV7-7 and TRBJ2-5, with 8 bases matching TRBD2. There are 16 residues in the CDR3. Germline-derived CDR1 and CDR2 are SSHAT and FNYEAQ (reference sequence).